One and the same sample provided the 31 T cell receptor beta chains below, sequenced in a study of Ad26.COV2.S vaccination and SARS-CoV-2 variants. Treatment indicated: over 15 received Ad26.COV2.S at low or high dose, single or two shots; roughly five received placebo; per-sample allocation not given. Sampling was performed 63 days after the first vaccine or placebo injection. The table came from immunoSEQ multiplex PCR; TCRdb's copy has only in-frame clones and leaves some out. This table has about 680,000 clones, 89% appearing once. The starting material was peripheral blood, obtained in a trial of Ad26.COV2.S vaccine versus placebo. The receptors originated from a person aged 18-65 years who received the Ad26.COV2.S COVID-19 vaccine or a placebo.

The chain uses TRBV7-2 and TRBJ1-5; D might be TRBD1 (6 bases). In germline, CDR1 is SGHTA, CDR2 FQGNSA. The V end lost 3 bases, the J end lost 5 bases, and 14 bases lay between the germline ends. CDR3 length: 15 residues. The CDR3: CASSLSGVGYQPQHF. The CDR3 bases are TGTGCCAGCAGCTTGTCAGGGGTAGGCTATCAGCCCCAGCATTTT.

The chain couples TRBV6-6 to TRBJ1-2; D possibly corresponds to TRBD1 (5 bases). The CDR3 has 10 residues. Germline lookup yields CDR1 MNHNY and CDR2 SVGAGI (reference sequence). V was trimmed by 11 bases and J by 4 bases, leaving 8 bases between them. Here the CDR3 DNA reads TGTGCCGGGGGGGTCTATGGCTACACCTTC. Translation gives CAGGVYGYTF.

Details on this clone: The sample contains more than one DNA sequence encoding this CDR3. The CDR3 DNA follows: TGTGCCAGCAGCCCAGCAGGGAACACTGAAGCTTTCTTT. It is translated as CASSPAGNTEAFF. This chain joins TRBV3-1 (or the pseudogene TRBV3-2) and TRBJ1-1; D gene uncertain. V lost 4 bases and J 1 base, leaving 7 bases between the germline ends. Germline V lookup: CDR1 LGHDT, CDR2 YNNKEL (reference sequence). The CDR3 is made up of 13 amino acids.

This chain links TRBV24-1 with TRBJ2-7; D is possibly TRBD1 or TRBD2 (5 bases each). Trimming left V 8 bases short and J 6 bases short, with 13 bases between. The CDR3 is 12 amino acids. Per germline, CDR1 KGHDR and CDR2 SFDVKD. CDR3 DNA: TGTGCCACCAAGGGGACCTCCCCCGAGCAGTACTTC. Translated, it gives CATKGTSPEQYF.

This sequence joins TRBV7-9 and TRBJ2-1; TRBD2 matches 7 bases. With 3 bases clipped from V and 7 bases from J, the junction kept 6 bases outside the gene matches. The length of the CDR3 is 14 residues. Per the germline V gene, CDR1 is SEHNR and CDR2 is FQNEAQ (reference sequence). The CDR3 spells CASSFRTSWNEQFF. In nucleotides, the CDR3 is TGTGCCAGCAGCTTCCGGACTAGTTGGAATGAGCAGTTCTTC. Full variable domain (remainder filled in from reference TRBV7-9 and TRBJ2-1): DTGVSQNPRHKITKRGQNVTFRCDPISEHNRLYWYRQTLGQGPEFLTYFQNEAQLEKSRLLSDRFSAERPKGSFSTLEIQRTEQGDSAMYLCASSFRTSWNEQFFGPGTRLTVL.

The chain carries TRBV2 and TRBJ2-1; 7 bases match TRBD2. With 6 bases clipped from V and 3 bases from J, the junction kept 8 bases outside the gene matches. Germline V gene data show CDR1 as SNHLY and CDR2 as FYNNEI. The CDR3 loop spans 15 amino acids. CDR3 residues: CASSLGLAVYNEQFF. CDR3 nucleotide sequence: TGTGCCAGCAGCCTGGGGCTAGCGGTCTACAATGAGCAGTTCTTC.

The V and J genes are TRBV5-1 and TRBJ2-7, with 12 nucleotides matching TRBD2. The trim removed 2 bases at V and 7 bases at J, leaving 10 bases unmatched. Germline V lookup: CDR1 SGHRS, CDR2 YFSETQ. CDR3 length: 16 amino acids. In nucleotides, the CDR3 is TGCGCCAGCAGCTTTCGACTAGCGGGAGAGCTCTTGGAGCAGTACTTC. Amino acids: CASSFRLAGELLEQYF.

The V call is TRBV27, the J call TRBJ2-3; no clear D gene. The CDR3 is 13 amino acids. The V end lost 5 bases, the J end lost 5 bases, and 11 bases lay between the germline ends. Germline assignment: CDR1 MNHEY and CDR2 SMNVEV (reference sequence). CDR3 DNA: TGTGCCAGCAGTCCCCTCTGGGAAGATACGCAGTATTTT. The encoded protein is CASSPLWEDTQYF.

This chain joins TRBV7-2 and TRBJ2-7; 10 bases fit TRBD1. The CDR3 has 16 residues. Trimming removed 4 bases from V and 3 bases from J; junction bases left unmatched: 9. Germline CDR1 and CDR2: SGHTA and FQGNSA. CDR3 residues: CASSSRGQGLGYEQYF. The CDR3 bases are TGTGCCAGCAGCTCGAGGGGACAGGGGTTGGGCTACGAGCAGTACTTC.

The chain employs TRBV7-9 and TRBJ2-7, with 10 bases matching TRBD1. CDR1 is SEHNR and CDR2 is FQNEAQ in the germline V gene (reference sequence). Germline trimming cut 5 bases from V and 2 bases from J; bases unmatched to any gene: 3. The CDR3 contains 14 residues. The CDR3: CASSAGTGAYEQYF. Here the CDR3 DNA reads TGTGCCAGCAGCGCCGGGACAGGGGCCTACGAGCAGTACTTC.

This rearrangement joins TRBV3-1 (or the pseudogene TRBV3-2) to TRBJ1-2, with a possible D match to TRBD1 (5 bases). V was pared by 6 bases and J by 2 bases, with 16 bases between. CDR3 length equals 15 residues. The V gene's germline CDR1 is LGHDT and CDR2 YNNKEL (reference sequence). The CDR3 DNA is TGTGCCAGCAGTCTCCGGGACCCGAAAAACTATGGCTACACCTTC. It is translated as CASSLRDPKNYGYTF.

CDR3 sequence: CAWSVRWPDNSPLHF. The DNA for the CDR3 is TGTGCCTGGAGTGTACGATGGCCCGACAATTCACCCCTCCACTTT. This rearrangement joins TRBV30 to TRBJ1-6; no definite D call. V was pared by 0 bases and J by 7 bases, with 13 bases between. The CDR3 consists of 15 residues. Germline CDR1 GTSNPN, CDR2 SVGIG (reference sequence).

This chain links TRBV15 with TRBJ2-7, with 7 positions matching TRBD1. J gave up 5 bases and V 3 bases, and 7 bases lay outside the gene matches. CDR3 length equals 14 residues. Germline values: CDR1 LNHNV, CDR2 YYDKDF (reference sequence). CDR3 sequence reads: CATSSVTGFHEQYF. DNA of the CDR3: TGTGCCACCAGCAGTGTGACAGGGTTCCACGAGCAGTACTTC.

This rearrangement joins TRBV2 to TRBJ2-7, with D unresolved. Trimming removed 1 base from V and 3 bases from J, with 7 bases in between. The V gene's germline CDR1 is SNHLY and CDR2 FYNNEI. CDR3 size: 13 residues. The CDR3 DNA reads as TGTGCCAGCAGTGAAGATGGCATCTACGAGCAGTACTTC. Amino acids: CASSEDGIYEQYF. Based on the CDR3 plus reference TRBV2 and TRBJ2-7, the full variable domain is EPEVTQTPSHQVTQMGQEVILRCVPISNHLYFYWYRQILGQKVEFLVSFYNNEISEKSEIFDDQFSVERPDGSNFTLKIRSTKLEDSAMYFCASSEDGIYEQYFGPGTRLTVT.

This sequence joins TRBV19 and TRBJ1-2; 7 nucleotides line up with TRBD1. Germline loops: CDR1 LNHDA, CDR2 SQIVND (reference sequence). The length of the CDR3 is 13 residues. V dropped 6 bases and J dropped 7; count of bases not matched to a gene: 8. For the CDR3, the DNA is TGTGCCAGTAGCCCCGGACAGGTAGTTGGCTACACCTTC. It is translated as CASSPGQVVGYTF.

V usage is TRBV3-1 (or the pseudogene TRBV3-2) and J usage is TRBJ2-2; TRBD1 might be the D (6 bases). Trimming removed 4 bases at V and 7 bases at J, with 22 bases between. CDR1 is LGHDT, CDR2 YNNKEL, per germline (reference sequence). The CDR3 has 17 residues. The CDR3 sequence is CASSPLGKLQGGGELFF. DNA for the CDR3: TGTGCCAGCAGCCCCCTGGGGAAGCTCCAAGGGGGCGGGGAGCTGTTTTTT.

V usage is TRBV2 and J usage is TRBJ2-1; 10 positions agree with TRBD2. CDR1 is SNHLY and CDR2 is FYNNEI in the germline V gene. V dropped 4 bases and J dropped 4; count of bases not matched to a gene: 1. The CDR3 sequence is 14 residues long. CDR3 bases: TGTGCCAGCAGTGGTAGCGGGGGGTACAATGAGCAGTTCTTC. Its translation is CASSGSGGYNEQFF. The variable domain in full, with the rest retrieved from reference TRBV2 and TRBJ2-1, is EPEVTQTPSHQVTQMGQEVILRCVPISNHLYFYWYRQILGQKVEFLVSFYNNEISEKSEIFDDQFSVERPDGSNFTLKIRSTKLEDSAMYFCASSGSGGYNEQFFGPGTRLTVL.

The chain joins TRBV6-2 or TRBV6-3 to TRBJ2-2; TRBD2 agrees at 15 bases. Looked up from germline, CDR1 is MNHEY and CDR2 is SVGEGT. V lost 5 bases, J lost 4 bases, and 8 bases stayed unmatched. This CDR3 spans 18 amino acids. In DNA, the CDR3 is TGTGCCAGCAGTCAAGGACTAGCGGGAGGGCGACTCACCGGGGAGCTGTTTTTT. Its translation: CASSQGLAGGRLTGELFF.

The chain has TRBV19 and TRBJ2-6, with D possibly being TRBD2 (6 bases). The CDR3 runs to 16 residues. Germline V gene data show CDR1 as LNHDA and CDR2 as SQIVND (reference sequence). V was pared by 4 bases and J by 0 bases, with 10 bases between. CDR3 residues: CASSRDGGSGANVLTF. The CDR3 DNA reads TGTGCCAGTAGTAGGGACGGGGGCTCTGGGGCCAACGTCCTGACTTTC.

The gene calls are TRBV29-1 and TRBJ1-6; D ambiguous. The V gene's germline CDR1 is SQVTM and CDR2 ANQGSEA. V was pared by 2 bases and J by 7 bases, with 12 bases between. The CDR3 totals 14 residues. The DNA of the CDR3 is TGCAGCGTTGAATATCCAGGCCGCAATTCACCCCTCCACTTT. Translating gives CSVEYPGRNSPLHF.

This rearrangement joins TRBV12-3 or TRBV12-4 to TRBJ1-5; D remains unclear. The CDR3 totals 13 residues. The V end lost 5 bases, the J end lost 4 bases, and 9 bases lay between the germline ends. CDR3 residues: CASSAAENQPQHF. The DNA of the CDR3 is TGTGCCAGCAGTGCCGCAGAGAATCAGCCCCAGCATTTT.

This clone was observed a single time. The chain employs TRBV19 and TRBJ1-6; TRBD1 aligns across 7 bases. Germline-derived CDR1 and CDR2 are LNHDA and SQIVND (reference sequence). CDR3 length: 14 residues. The J segment lost 10 bases and the V segment lost 3 bases, leaving 6 bases of the junction unmatched. The CDR3 bases are TGTGCCAGTAGTATCACAGGGGACTACTCACCCCTCCACTTT. Protein: CASSITGDYSPLHF.

This chain links TRBV14 with TRBJ1-5, with 10 bases that match TRBD1. The CDR3 is 17 amino acids. Germline loops: CDR1 SGHDN, CDR2 FVKESK. After removal of 1 base from V and 1 base from J, the junction contained 4 bases not matched to a gene. The chain's CDR3 is CASSQGWDRGSNQPQHF. For the CDR3, the DNA is TGTGCCAGCAGCCAAGGTTGGGACAGGGGAAGCAATCAGCCCCAGCATTTT.

This clone was recorded once. V gene TRBV10-1 combines with J gene TRBJ2-1, with 7 bases fitting TRBD2. Germline CDR1 is WNHNN and CDR2 is SYGVQD (reference sequence). CDR3 length: 15 amino acids. J was trimmed by 0 bases and V by 3 bases; bases with no gene match: 2. CDR3 nucleotides: TGCGCCAGCAGTGACGGGAGGAGCTCCTACAATGAGCAGTTCTTC. It yields the protein CASSDGRSSYNEQFF.

The genes are TRBV12-3 or TRBV12-4 and TRBJ1-4, with D uncertain. Trimming removed 5 bases at V and 5 bases at J, with 9 bases between. This CDR3 has 13 residues. The CDR3 nucleotides are TGTGCCAGCAGTCGGGCCTTGAATGAAAAACTGTTTTTT. It yields the protein CASSRALNEKLFF.

This chain joins TRBV9 and TRBJ2-2; the match to TRBD2 covers 8 bases. The germline gives CDR1 SGDLS, CDR2 YYNGEE. Trimming removed 5 bases from V and 7 bases from J; junction bases left unmatched: 7. There are 14 residues in the CDR3. DNA of the CDR3: TGTGCCAGCAGTGATAGCGGGAACGGCGGGGAGCTGTTTTTT. Its translation: CASSDSGNGGELFF.

The count of this clone is one. This sequence joins TRBV7-2 and TRBJ2-2; 9 bases align to TRBD2. The CDR3 covers 15 residues. Trimming removed 5 bases from V and 5 bases from J; junction bases left unmatched: 6. Germline lookup yields CDR1 SGHTA and CDR2 FQGNSA. For the CDR3, the DNA is TGTGCCAGCAGCACAGGTAGCGGGAGAACCGGGGAGCTGTTTTTT. Its translation is CASSTGSGRTGELFF.

The rearrangement joins TRBV30 to TRBJ1-3; no clear D. This CDR3 is 13 amino acids long. The germline V gene encodes CDR1 GTSNPN and CDR2 SVGIG (reference sequence). Deletions cut 3 bases from V and 4 bases from J, with 10 bases between. The CDR3 reads CAWSEEFGNTIYF. The CDR3 DNA is TGTGCCTGGAGCGAGGAATTCGGAAACACCATATATTTT.

V and J are TRBV6-5 and TRBJ1-1; D is uncertain. Trimming removed 2 bases at V and 4 bases at J, with 8 bases between. Germline V gene sequence: CDR1 MNHEY, CDR2 SVGAGI. The CDR3 runs 13 residues. CDR3 loop: CASSYRSGTEAFF. CDR3 in DNA: TGTGCCAGCAGTTACAGGTCAGGCACTGAAGCTTTCTTT.

The chain uses TRBV19 and TRBJ2-7; either TRBD1 or TRBD2 may fit D (5 bases each). This CDR3 has 15 amino acids. CDR1 and CDR2 (germline): LNHDA, SQIVND (reference sequence). Trimming removed 4 bases at V and 3 bases at J, with 16 bases between. The CDR3 sequence is CASSTIQGAVYEQYF. CDR3 in DNA: TGTGCCAGTAGTACCATCCAGGGAGCAGTCTACGAGCAGTACTTC.

The rearrangement links TRBV5-5 to TRBJ2-7, with TRBD1 matching 7 bases. Germline CDR1 is SGHKS and CDR2 is YYEKEE (reference sequence). With 2 bases clipped from V and 3 bases from J, the junction kept 8 bases outside the gene matches. The CDR3 has 15 amino acids. The CDR3 reads CASSFYSGQFYEQYF. In nucleotides, the CDR3 is TGTGCCAGCAGCTTTTATTCGGGACAGTTCTACGAGCAGTACTTC.